This TCR beta chain was identified during a study of blood T cell repertoires in COVID-19. Study context: Samples of COVID-19 (acute and convalescent) were obtained from the United States, Italy and Spain. Sample material is recorded as cDNA or gDNA derived from T cells, B-cell-depleted T cells, or PBMCs.

Authors' analysis steps: How many nucleated cells were present was estimated from reference gene primer amplification. Assay: immunoSEQ multiplex PCR; the TCRdb copy retains only in-frame clones and omits some. D and trimming were read from the DNA, whereas the V and J calls and clone size are those reported in that table. The sample has over 75,000 clones; 90% are singletons. CDR3 size: 14 residues. The germline V gene encodes CDR1 PRHDT and CDR2 FYEKMQ (reference sequence). Trimming shortened V by 3 bases and J by 6 bases, and 12 bases separated the two germline ends. The TCR sequence derives from a man aged 55 to 70 with acute or convalescent COVID-19. Material: peripheral blood. The rearrangement uses TRBV13 and TRBJ2-1, with TRBD2 as a possible D gene (7 bases). The CDR3 sequence is CASSFWGGSNEQFF. The DNA for the CDR3 is TGTGCCAGCAGCTTCTGGGGGGGCTCCAATGAGCAGTTCTTC.